This T cell receptor (beta chain) was identified during a study of OX40 agonist ivuxolimab in advanced cancers. Germline CDR1 SGHTA, CDR2 FQGNSA. Trimming took off 6 bases at V and 1 base at J, with 9 bases between the two ends. CDR3 length equals 13 residues. With autoimmune disease history or systemic immunosuppression, patients were excluded. Regarding the study as a whole: Partial responders receiving 0.1-3.0 mg/kg showed among the lowest clonal expansion. With doses of 0.1 to 3.0 mg/kg, CD4+ and CD8+ blood T cells had undergone clonal expansion by week 6.

The table came from immunoSEQ multiplex PCR; TCRdb's copy has only in-frame clones and leaves some out. This sample carries 95,000 to 150,000 clones, about 90% of them seen once, and the ten largest clones take around 0.81%. This clone was detected only once. No antigen is known for it. The source material was CD4+ or CD8+ T cells sorted from blood, sampled in a trial of the OX40 agonist ivuxolimab. This clonotype was obtained from an adult with an advanced solid tumor such as melanoma, head and neck, liver or kidney cancer. The rearrangement links TRBV7-2 to TRBJ1-1, with D hard to call. The CDR3 nucleotides are TGTGCCAGCAGTTTTGGGGAGAACACTGAAGCTTTCTTT. This translates into CASSFGENTEAFF.